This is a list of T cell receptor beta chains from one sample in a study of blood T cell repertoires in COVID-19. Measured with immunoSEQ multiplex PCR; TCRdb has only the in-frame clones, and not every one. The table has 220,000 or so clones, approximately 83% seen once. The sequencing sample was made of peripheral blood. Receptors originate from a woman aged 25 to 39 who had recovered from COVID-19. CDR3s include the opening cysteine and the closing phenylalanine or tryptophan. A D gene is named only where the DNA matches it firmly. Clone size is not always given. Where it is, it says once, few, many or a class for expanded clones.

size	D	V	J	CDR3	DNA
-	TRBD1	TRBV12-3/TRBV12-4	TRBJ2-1	CASSLTGEGQFF	TGTGCCAGCAGTCTTACAGGGGAAGGGCAGTTCTTC
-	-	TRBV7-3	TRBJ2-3	CASSFGGLGADTQYF	TGTGCCAGCAGCTTTGGCGGCCTCGGGGCAGATACGCAGTATTTT
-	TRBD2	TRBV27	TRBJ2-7	CASSLKRGLSSYEQYF	TGTGCCAGCAGTTTAAAGCGGGGCCTCAGCTCCTACGAGCAGTACTTC
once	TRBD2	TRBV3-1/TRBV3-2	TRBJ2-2	CASSQVHYRAGGLNPPNTGELFF	TGTGCCAGCAGCCAAGTTCATTATCGAGCGGGAGGTTTGAACCCTCCGAACACCGGGGAGCTGTTTTTT
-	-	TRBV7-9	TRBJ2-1	CASSWGGPGLLITYEQFF	TGTGCCAGCAGCTGGGGGGGCCCGGGACTACTAATTACCTATGAGCAGTTCTTC
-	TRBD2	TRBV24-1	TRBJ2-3	CATSDALGGQSTDTQYF	TGTGCCACCAGTGATGCCTTGGGAGGGCAAAGCACAGATACGCAGTATTTT
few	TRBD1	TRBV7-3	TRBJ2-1	CASSLGQGTYNEQFF	TGTGCCAGCAGCTTGGGACAGGGGACCTACAATGAGCAGTTCTTC
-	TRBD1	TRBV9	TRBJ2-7	CASSVQGQASHEQYF	TGTGCCAGCAGCGTACAGGGACAGGCTTCCCACGAGCAGTACTTC
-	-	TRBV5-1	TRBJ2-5	CASSIGHNQETQYF	TGCGCCAGCAGCATAGGACACAATCAAGAGACCCAGTACTTC
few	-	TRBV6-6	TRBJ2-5	CASRRDPTGETQYF	TGTGCCAGCAGGCGGGACCCCACGGGGGAGACCCAGTACTTC
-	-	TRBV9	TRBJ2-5	CASSVSTSQETQYF	TGTGCCAGCAGCGTATCTACTAGCCAAGAGACCCAGTACTTC
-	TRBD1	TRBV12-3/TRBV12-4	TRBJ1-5	CASRDSYNQPQHF	TGTGCCAGCCGGGACAGCTACAATCAGCCCCAGCATTTT
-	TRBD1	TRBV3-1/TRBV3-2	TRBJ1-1	CASSRKGTGNTEAFF	TGTGCCAGCAGTCGCAAAGGGACAGGGAACACTGAAGCTTTCTTT
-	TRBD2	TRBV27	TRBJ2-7	CASVPLGTSGMSSYEQYF	TGTGCCAGCGTACCCCTCGGGACTAGCGGAATGAGCTCCTACGAGCAGTACTTC
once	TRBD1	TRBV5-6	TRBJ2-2	CASSFRDRAVGNTGELFF	TGTGCCAGCAGTTTCCGGGACAGGGCCGTAGGGAACACCGGGGAGCTGTTTTTT
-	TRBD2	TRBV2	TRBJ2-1	CASSERGLARELGYNEQFF	TGTGCCAGCAGTGAACGGGGACTAGCCAGAGAATTGGGCTACAATGAGCAGTTCTTC
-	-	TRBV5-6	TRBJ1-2	CASSLAKGNYGYTF	TGTGCCAGCAGCTTGGCCAAGGGGAACTATGGCTACACCTTC
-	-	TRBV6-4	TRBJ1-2	CASSAAANYGYTF	TGTGCCAGCAGTGCTGCAGCTAACTATGGCTACACCTTC
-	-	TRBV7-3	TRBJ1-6	CASSLSGTPGGPNSPLHF	TGTGCCAGCAGCTTATCCGGGACTCCCGGAGGGCCTAATTCACCCCTCCACTTT
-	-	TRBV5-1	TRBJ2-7	CASSLGSVLYEQYF	TGCGCCAGCAGCTTGGGCAGCGTCCTCTACGAGCAGTACTTC
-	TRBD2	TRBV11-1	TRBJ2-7	CASSDRGSGGPYEQYF	TGTGCCAGCAGCGACAGAGGGTCGGGAGGGCCCTACGAGCAGTACTTC
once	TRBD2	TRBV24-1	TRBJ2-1	CATSDPSGRAYNEQFF	TGTGCCACCAGTGATCCTAGCGGGAGAGCTTACAATGAGCAGTTCTTC
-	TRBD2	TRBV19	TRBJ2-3	CASSTQLAGVGTDTQYF	TGTGCCAGTAGTACCCAACTAGCGGGAGTGGGCACAGATACGCAGTATTTT
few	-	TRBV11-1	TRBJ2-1	CASSQFVGAKGNEQFF	TGTGCCAGCAGCCAGTTCGTGGGGGCTAAGGGCAATGAGCAGTTCTTC
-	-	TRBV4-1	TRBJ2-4	CASSLESQNIQYF	TGCGCCAGCAGCCTCGAAAGCCAAAACATTCAGTACTTC
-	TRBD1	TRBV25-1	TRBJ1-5	CASSEWGQGHQPQHF	TGTGCCAGCAGTGAATGGGGACAGGGGCATCAGCCCCAGCATTTT
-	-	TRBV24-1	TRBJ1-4	CATYPPGEATNEKLFF	TGTGCCACCTATCCTCCCGGGGAAGCAACTAATGAAAAACTGTTTTTT
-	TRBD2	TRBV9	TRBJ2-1	CASSGSGLAGGEQFF	TGTGCCAGCAGCGGCTCGGGACTAGCGGGAGGTGAGCAGTTCTTC
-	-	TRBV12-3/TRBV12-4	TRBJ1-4	CASSAQSRAEFF	TGTGCCAGCAGTGCTCAGTCCCGAGCGGAGTTTTTT
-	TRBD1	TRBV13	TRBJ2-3	CASTELTGGSLRRTQYF	TGTGCCAGCACCGAGTTGACAGGGGGAAGTTTGCGAAGAACGCAGTATTTT
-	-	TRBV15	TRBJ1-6	CATSREGVSYNSPLHF	TGTGCCACCAGCAGAGAAGGGGTTTCCTATAATTCACCCCTCCACTTT
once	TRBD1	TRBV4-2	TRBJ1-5	CASSQEGQFPQPQHF	TGTGCCAGCAGCCAAGAGGGACAGTTTCCTCAGCCCCAGCATTTT
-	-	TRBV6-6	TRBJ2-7	CASRKQDTYEQYF	TGTGCCAGCAGAAAACAGGATACCTACGAGCAGTACTTC
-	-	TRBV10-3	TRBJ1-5	CATQGGSNQPQHF	TGTGCCACCCAGGGAGGCAGCAATCAGCCCCAGCATTTT
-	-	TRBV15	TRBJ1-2	CATSRDGGTGYGYTF	TGTGCCACCAGCAGAGATGGGGGGACGGGGTATGGCTACACCTTC
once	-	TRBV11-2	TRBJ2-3	CASSLDPPVGAASTDTQYF	TGTGCCAGCAGCTTAGACCCCCCCGTGGGAGCGGCTAGCACAGATACGCAGTATTTT
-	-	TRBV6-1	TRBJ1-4	CASSDYLQGTDEKLFF	TGTGCCAGCAGTGATTACCTACAGGGCACTGATGAAAAACTGTTTTTT
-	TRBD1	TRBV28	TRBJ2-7	CAAHSYRDRGAYEQYF	TGTGCCGCTCACTCGTACCGGGACAGGGGCGCATACGAGCAGTACTTC
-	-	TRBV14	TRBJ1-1	CASSQEADSNTEAFF	TGTGCCAGCAGCCAAGAGGCGGATAGTAACACTGAAGCTTTCTTT
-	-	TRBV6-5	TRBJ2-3	CASRPRGSDTQYF	TGTGCCAGCAGGCCGCGAGGGTCAGATACGCAGTATTTT
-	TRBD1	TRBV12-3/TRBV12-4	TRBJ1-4	CASSGTEFEKLFF	TGTGCCAGCAGCGGGACAGAATTTGAAAAACTGTTTTTT
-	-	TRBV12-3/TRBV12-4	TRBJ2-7	CASSLERGYEQYF	TGTGCCAGCAGTTTAGAACGCGGGTACGAGCAGTACTTC
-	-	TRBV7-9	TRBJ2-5	CASSRGGETQYF	TGTGCCAGCAGCCGAGGGGGAGAGACCCAGTACTTC
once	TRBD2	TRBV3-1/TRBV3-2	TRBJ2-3	CASSPAKRGIDTQYF	TGTGCCAGCAGCCCCGCTAAGCGGGGAATAGATACGCAGTATTTT
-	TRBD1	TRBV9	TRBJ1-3	CASSVVPTGSGNTIYF	TGTGCCAGCAGCGTTGTGCCGACAGGGTCTGGAAACACCATATATTTT
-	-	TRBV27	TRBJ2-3	CASSLAASTDTQYF	TGTGCCAGCAGTTTAGCGGCTAGCACAGATACGCAGTATTTT
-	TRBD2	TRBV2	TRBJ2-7	CAISGTSGSYEQYF	TGTGCCATCTCGGGGACTAGCGGGAGCTACGAGCAGTACTTC
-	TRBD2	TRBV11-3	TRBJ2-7	CASSPGGQASYEQYF	TGTGCCAGCTCCCCGGGAGGGCAGGCCTCCTACGAGCAGTACTTC